The source of this T cell receptor (beta chain) is a study of shared clonotypes between healthy human individuals. CDR1 and CDR2 (germline): LNHDA, SQIVND (reference sequence). The CDR3 is 17 residues long. The V end was cut by 8 bases, the J end by 4 bases, with 24 bases between. TCRdb's copy holds only in-frame clones and misses some; the assay was immunoSEQ multiplex PCR. The top ten hold roughly 1.2% of the sample, which has over 1.4 million clones, roughly 96% seen once. The TCR originated in a man aged 30 to 39 in good health. The sample consisted of naive CD4+ T cells sorted from blood. Subset: CD45RA+ positively selected. V is TRBV19 and J is TRBJ1-5; D is perhaps TRBD1 (5 bases). The CDR3 nucleotides are TGTGCCAGTTCACGCCCCATGAGGCAGGGTGATAATCAGCCCCAGCATTTT. Amino acid sequence: CASSRPMRQGDNQPQHF.